These 12 T cell receptor beta chains came from one sample sequenced in a study of blood T cell repertoires in COVID-19. Method: immunoSEQ multiplex PCR; TCRdb's copy keeps in-frame clones and lacks some. The sample records over 200,000 clones, about nine tenths being singletons. Specimen: peripheral blood. These receptors were taken from a woman in her 40s with acute or convalescent COVID-19.

This sequence joins TRBV9 and TRBJ1-2, with TRBD1 matching 8 bases. The CDR3 is made up of 16 amino acids. Germline V gene sequence: CDR1 SGDLS, CDR2 YYNGEE. V trimming: 4 bases; J trimming: 6 bases; junction bases outside the gene matches: 14. CDR3 sequence (DNA): TGTGCCAGCAGCCCCCGGACAGGGTCGTTTGTGGATGGCTACACCTTC. Its translation: CASSPRTGSFVDGYTF.

The J gene is TRBJ1-1, the V gene TRBV2; D may be TRBD1 (5 bases). V was cut by 11 bases and J by 0 bases, with 16 bases left in between. Germline V gives CDR1 SNHLY, CDR2 FYNNEI. The CDR3 runs 14 residues. The CDR3 sequence is CASRGGGLNTEAFF. The CDR3, as DNA: TGTGCCTCGCGGGGGGGAGGACTGAACACTGAAGCTTTCTTT.

The genes are TRBV7-9 and TRBJ1-1, with unresolved D. Germline V gene data show CDR1 as SEHNR and CDR2 as FQNEAQ (reference sequence). The CDR3 extends over 10 amino acids. Trimming pared 10 bases from V and 5 bases from J, leaving 8 bases between. CDR3 sequence (DNA): TGTGCCACCGCGGGGACTGAAGCTTTCTTT. Protein: CATAGTEAFF.

This rearrangement joins TRBV10-3 to TRBJ2-7; 10 nucleotides match TRBD1. The CDR3 is 15 amino acids. Germline V lookup: CDR1 ENHRY, CDR2 SYGVKD. V lost 4 bases to trimming and J lost 7 bases; unmatched junction nucleotides: 10. CDR3 loop: CAISGQTGGLGEQYV. The CDR3 DNA reads as TGTGCCATCAGTGGGCAGACAGGGGGCTTAGGTGAGCAGTACGTC.

V usage is TRBV27 and J usage is TRBJ2-1; 7 bases agree with TRBD1. The V gene end was trimmed by 4 bases and the J gene end by 3 bases; junction bases not matched to a gene: 0. The CDR3 runs 13 residues. Looked up from germline, CDR1 is MNHEY and CDR2 is SMNVEV (reference sequence). CDR3: CASSWDSYNEQFF. The CDR3 DNA reads as TGTGCCAGCAGTTGGGACAGCTACAATGAGCAGTTCTTC.

This rearrangement joins TRBV9 to TRBJ1-5, with D uncertain. Germline CDR1 reads SGDLS; CDR2 reads YYNGEE. Trimming took 2 bases from V and 1 from J, leaving 10 bases between them. The CDR3 contains 15 residues. CDR3 DNA: TGTGCCAGCAGCGTTTCCGGGAGCAGCAATCAGCCCCAGCATTTT. This encodes CASSVSGSSNQPQHF.

The chain joins TRBV27 to TRBJ2-1; the D gene is possibly TRBD2 (6 bases). The CDR3 is 16 residues long. Germline lookup yields CDR1 MNHEY and CDR2 SMNVEV (reference sequence). Trimming stripped 8 bases from V and 0 bases from J, with 17 bases between. CDR3 in amino acids: CASGKAGRGSYNEQFF. In nucleotides, the CDR3 is TGTGCCAGCGGTAAAGCGGGTAGGGGCTCCTACAATGAGCAGTTCTTC.

The table lists this clone with a few counts. V is TRBV3-1 (or the pseudogene TRBV3-2) and J is TRBJ2-1; TRBD2 is a possible D gene (6 bases). The V end lost 5 bases, the J end lost 2 bases, and 13 bases lay between the germline ends. CDR1 and CDR2 from the germline V gene are LGHDT and YNNKEL (reference sequence). The CDR3 has 15 amino acids. The CDR3 loop reads CASSFSTRPYNEQFF. CDR3 nucleotide sequence: TGTGCCAGCAGCTTTTCGACTAGACCCTACAATGAGCAGTTCTTC.

The chain is built from TRBV11-3 and TRBJ2-2; 9 bases are shared with TRBD1. Germline assignment: CDR1 SGHNT and CDR2 YENEEA. This CDR3 is 15 amino acids long. After removal of 5 bases from V and 4 bases from J, the junction contained 5 bases not matched to a gene. The CDR3 spells CASSPGTGLTGELFF. The CDR3 DNA is TGTGCCAGCAGCCCCGGGACAGGGCTCACCGGGGAGCTGTTTTTT. Full variable domain (remainder filled in from reference TRBV11-3 and TRBJ2-2): EAGVVQSPRYKIIEKKQPVAFWCNPISGHNTLYWYLQNLGQGPELLIRYENEEAVDDSQLPKDRFSAERLKGVDSTLKIQPAELGDSAVYLCASSPGTGLTGELFFGEGSRLTVL.

V is TRBV11-2 and J is TRBJ1-1, with D possibly matching TRBD1 (5 bases). Per germline, CDR1 SGHAT and CDR2 FQNNGV. V was cut by 4 bases and J by 0 bases, with 9 bases left in between. The CDR3 has 14 amino acids. CDR3 in amino acids: CASSSLQVNTEAFF. Here the CDR3 DNA reads TGTGCCAGCAGCTCCTTACAGGTGAACACTGAAGCTTTCTTT.

The gene calls are TRBV21-1 and TRBJ2-3; the table's D call, TRBD1, has no DNA check behind it. TRBV21-1 is annotated as a pseudogene. CDR3 size: 18 residues. CDR3 nucleotide sequence: TGTGCCAGCAGCAAAGGTGGGGCAGGGGGAAATAGCACAGATACGCAGTATTTT. Protein: CASSKGGAGGNSTDTQYF.

The V and J genes are TRBV4-1 and TRBJ2-6; D might be TRBD1 (6 bases). Germline values: CDR1 MGHRA, CDR2 YSYEKL. V lost 1 base to trimming and J lost 0 bases, with 10 bases between them. There are 17 residues in the CDR3. In DNA, the CDR3 is TGCGCCAGCAGCCAAGGACAGGTTCGCTCTGGGGCCAACGTCCTGACTTTC. This gives the protein CASSQGQVRSGANVLTF.